The rows below give T cell receptor beta chains drawn from one sample of a study of neurological immune-mediated disorders. TCRdb reprocessed the 5' RACE reads via MiXCR and lists one record per CDR3 protein. This sample has some 55,000 distinct CDR3 sequences, with 7.5% to 9.5% found just once. The sample taken for sequencing was PBMCs. The receptor set was obtained from a woman between 40 and 50 years old in good health. CDR3s include the opening cysteine and the closing phenylalanine or tryptophan. The order of the fields is D gene, V gene, J gene, clone size, CDR3 protein, CDR3 DNA. A D gene is named only where the DNA matches it firmly. Rows may omit the clone size; those that give it use once, few, many or a size class.

D gene: TRBD1
V gene: TRBV27
J gene: TRBJ1-1
clone size: many
CDR3 protein: CASRYRGFTEAFF
CDR3 DNA: TGTGCCAGCAGGTACAGGGGGTTCACTGAAGCTTTCTTT

D gene: -
V gene: TRBV5-1
J gene: TRBJ2-2
clone size: many
CDR3 protein: CASSAPAGTGELFF
CDR3 DNA: TGCGCCAGCAGCGCCCCAGCAGGCACCGGGGAGCTGTTTTTT

D gene: -
V gene: TRBV2
J gene: TRBJ1-5
clone size: many
CDR3 protein: CASNARPGVGQPQHF
CDR3 DNA: TGTGCCAGCAACGCCCGCCCAGGGGTGGGCCAGCCCCAGCATTTT

D gene: TRBD2
V gene: TRBV10-3
J gene: TRBJ2-1
clone size: -
CDR3 protein: CAISGSGTLSYNEQFF
CDR3 DNA: TGTGCCATCAGTGGGAGCGGGACCCTCTCCTACAATGAGCAGTTCTTC

D gene: -
V gene: TRBV27
J gene: TRBJ1-1
clone size: many
CDR3 protein: CASSQLDRGWRNTEAFF
CDR3 DNA: TGTGCCAGCAGCCAACTTGACAGAGGATGGAGGAACACTGAAGCTTTCTTT

D gene: -
V gene: TRBV20-1
J gene: TRBJ1-1
clone size: few
CDR3 protein: CSARGAGGGLNTEAFF
CDR3 DNA: TGCAGTGCTAGAGGGGCTGGCGGGGGCTTGAACACTGAAGCTTTCTTT

D gene: -
V gene: TRBV12-3/TRBV12-4
J gene: TRBJ2-7
clone size: many
CDR3 protein: CASSSTVNYEQYF
CDR3 DNA: TGTGCCAGCAGTTCGACCGTGAACTACGAGCAGTACTTC

D gene: TRBD2
V gene: TRBV5-1
J gene: TRBJ2-3
clone size: many
CDR3 protein: CASSPRGLANTDTQYF
CDR3 DNA: TGCGCCAGCAGCCCGCGCGGACTAGCGAACACAGATACGCAGTATTTT

D gene: -
V gene: TRBV18
J gene: TRBJ1-1
clone size: many
CDR3 protein: CASSQAGLNTEAFF
CDR3 DNA: TGTGCCAGCTCCCAAGCAGGGCTGAACACTGAAGCTTTCTTT

D gene: -
V gene: TRBV20-1
J gene: TRBJ1-1
clone size: many
CDR3 protein: CSAPKAGGDEAFF
CDR3 DNA: TGCAGTGCTCCCAAGGCGGGAGGAGATGAAGCTTTCTTT

D gene: -
V gene: TRBV12-3/TRBV12-4
J gene: TRBJ2-6
clone size: many
CDR3 protein: CASTISSGANVLTF
CDR3 DNA: TGTGCCAGCACAATAAGCTCTGGGGCCAACGTCCTGACTTTC

D gene: -
V gene: TRBV20-1
J gene: TRBJ1-1
clone size: many
CDR3 protein: CSARRGAAGNTEAFF
CDR3 DNA: TGCAGTGCTAGGCGCGGGGCTGCAGGGAACACTGAAGCTTTCTTT

D gene: -
V gene: TRBV2
J gene: TRBJ1-3
clone size: many
CDR3 protein: CASSDRALSGNTIYF
CDR3 DNA: TGTGCCAGCAGTGATAGGGCACTTTCTGGAAACACCATATATTTT

D gene: TRBD1
V gene: TRBV5-1
J gene: TRBJ1-1
clone size: -
CDR3 protein: CASSLGQGLAEAFF
CDR3 DNA: TGCGCCAGCAGCCTGGGACAGGGGTTAGCTGAAGCTTTCTTT

D gene: -
V gene: TRBV5-1
J gene: TRBJ2-3
clone size: many
CDR3 protein: CASSLGASLSTDTQYF
CDR3 DNA: TGCGCCAGCAGCCTGGGGGCTAGCCTAAGCACAGATACGCAGTATTTT

D gene: -
V gene: TRBV29-1
J gene: TRBJ1-2
clone size: many
CDR3 protein: CSGDIVDGYTF
CDR3 DNA: TGCAGCGGGGACATTGTGGATGGCTACACCTTC

D gene: -
V gene: TRBV6-4
J gene: TRBJ1-2
clone size: many
CDR3 protein: CASSAGGTLNGYTF
CDR3 DNA: TGTGCCAGCAGTGCGGGAGGGACTTTAAATGGCTACACCTTC

D gene: -
V gene: TRBV9
J gene: TRBJ1-2
clone size: many
CDR3 protein: CASSVDRGGYTF
CDR3 DNA: TGTGCCAGCAGCGTAGATAGGGGTGGCTACACCTTC

D gene: -
V gene: TRBV9
J gene: TRBJ1-1
clone size: many
CDR3 protein: CASSASTHTEAFF
CDR3 DNA: TGTGCCAGCAGCGCCTCAACGCACACTGAAGCTTTCTTT

D gene: -
V gene: TRBV11-2
J gene: TRBJ2-1
clone size: many
CDR3 protein: CASLGNEQFF
CDR3 DNA: TGTGCCAGCCTGGGTAATGAGCAGTTCTTC

D gene: TRBD2
V gene: TRBV6-5
J gene: TRBJ2-1
clone size: many
CDR3 protein: CASSRTSGRTYSSYNEQFF
CDR3 DNA: TGTGCCAGCAGCCGCACTAGCGGGAGGACCTACAGCTCCTACAATGAGCAGTTCTTC

D gene: TRBD1
V gene: TRBV20-1
J gene: TRBJ2-7
clone size: many
CDR3 protein: CSAREDRAQYEQYF
CDR3 DNA: TGCAGTGCTAGGGAAGACAGGGCACAGTACGAGCAGTACTTC

D gene: -
V gene: TRBV4-3
J gene: TRBJ2-6
clone size: many
CDR3 protein: CASSQEWVSGANVLTF
CDR3 DNA: TGCGCCAGCAGCCAAGAGTGGGTCTCTGGGGCCAACGTCCTGACTTTC

D gene: TRBD1
V gene: TRBV10-3
J gene: TRBJ2-7
clone size: many
CDR3 protein: CAISDRTGYGEQYF
CDR3 DNA: TGTGCCATCAGTGATAGGACAGGTTACGGCGAGCAGTACTTC

D gene: -
V gene: TRBV25-1
J gene: TRBJ2-2
clone size: many
CDR3 protein: CASSVRGRTVGSTGELFF
CDR3 DNA: TGTGCCAGCAGTGTCCGGGGACGAACAGTGGGGTCCACCGGGGAGCTGTTTTTT

D gene: TRBD1
V gene: TRBV6-5
J gene: TRBJ1-1
clone size: many
CDR3 protein: CASSLMTGVGEAFF
CDR3 DNA: TGTGCCAGCAGTCTGATGACAGGGGTTGGGGAAGCTTTCTTT

D gene: -
V gene: TRBV10-2
J gene: TRBJ2-5
clone size: many
CDR3 protein: CASSEWIKETQYF
CDR3 DNA: TGCGCCAGCAGTGAGTGGATAAAAGAGACCCAGTACTTC

D gene: -
V gene: TRBV19
J gene: TRBJ1-1
clone size: -
CDR3 protein: CASSHQAEAFF
CDR3 DNA: TGTGCCAGTAGTCACCAGGCTGAAGCTTTCTTT

D gene: -
V gene: TRBV7-2
J gene: TRBJ1-2
clone size: -
CDR3 protein: CANSLQQYYGYTF
CDR3 DNA: TGTGCCAACAGCTTGCAACAGTACTATGGCTACACCTTC